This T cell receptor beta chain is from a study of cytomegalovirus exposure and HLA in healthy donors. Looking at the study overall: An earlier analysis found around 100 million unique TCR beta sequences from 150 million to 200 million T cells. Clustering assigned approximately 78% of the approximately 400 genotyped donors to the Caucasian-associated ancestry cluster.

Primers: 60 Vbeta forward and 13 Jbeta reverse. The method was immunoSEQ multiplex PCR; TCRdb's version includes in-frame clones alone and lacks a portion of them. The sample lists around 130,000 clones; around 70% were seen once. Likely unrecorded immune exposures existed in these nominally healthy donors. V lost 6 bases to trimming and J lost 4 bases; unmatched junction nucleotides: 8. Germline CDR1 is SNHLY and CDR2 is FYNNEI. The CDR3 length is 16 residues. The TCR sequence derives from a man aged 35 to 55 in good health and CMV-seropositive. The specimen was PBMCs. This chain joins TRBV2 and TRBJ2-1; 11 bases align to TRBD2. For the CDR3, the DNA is TGTGCCAGCAGCGGTAGCGGGAGGGAATATTACAATGAGCAGTTCTTC. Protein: CASSGSGREYYNEQFF. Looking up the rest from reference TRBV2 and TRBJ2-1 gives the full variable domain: EPEVTQTPSHQVTQMGQEVILRCVPISNHLYFYWYRQILGQKVEFLVSFYNNEISEKSEIFDDQFSVERPDGSNFTLKIRSTKLEDSAMYFCASSGSGREYYNEQFFGPGTRLTVL.